The 30 T cell receptor beta chains below were found in one sample sequenced in a study of shared clonotypes between healthy human individuals (TCRdb year 2020). CD8 naive samples consisted of CD45RO-negative cells that were positively selected for CCR7, yielding a CD45RA+CCR7+ population without TemRA cells. The library was prepared using the immunoSEQ multiplex PCR assay. Entries here come from immuneACCESS through TCRdb and include only in-frame sequences with V and J called. Some clones fail to appear in such tables; in the studies checked, an unresolved V gene covers under half of the shortfall, and the cause of the remainder is unknown. Within this sample are over 2 million clones, with approximately 94% of them counted one time only. The ten most abundant clones make up roughly 1.1% of the sample. The sample consisted of naive CD8+ T cells sorted from blood. Explained via the paper, the cell subset or site label denotes: CD45RA+CCR7+. Receptors originate from a young man in good health.

The chain couples TRBV7-9 to TRBJ2-5; 10 bases map to TRBD2. CDR1 SEHNR and CDR2 FQNEAQ come from the germline V gene (reference sequence). The CDR3 loop spans 16 amino acids. V lost 5 bases and J lost 1; bases outside the gene matches: 7. As DNA, the CDR3 is TGTGCCAGCAGCAACACCTGGACTAGCGGCCAAGAGACCCAGTACTTC. Translation: CASSNTWTSGQETQYF.

Comments on this clone: The sample contains more than one DNA sequence encoding this CDR3. The chain links TRBV7-9 to TRBJ1-2, with D unresolved. V lost 1 base to trimming and J lost 1 base, with 1 base between them. Per the germline V gene, CDR1 is SEHNR and CDR2 is FQNEAQ (reference sequence). The CDR3 has 12 amino acids. DNA for the CDR3: TGTGCCAGCAGCTTAGATAACTATGGCTACACCTTC. The encoded protein is CASSLDNYGYTF.

The V and J genes are TRBV30 and TRBJ1-1; TRBD1 might be the D (5 bases). The CDR3 is 15 amino acids. CDR1 and CDR2 from the germline V gene are GTSNPN and SVGIG (reference sequence). V lost 2 bases and J lost 0, with 13 bases in between. The DNA of the CDR3 is TGTGCCTGGAGTTCCCAGGGAACGATGAACACTGAAGCTTTCTTT. Amino acid sequence: CAWSSQGTMNTEAFF.

This clone was found a few times. This rearrangement joins TRBV6-1 to TRBJ1-5; no firm D call. The CDR3 extends over 14 amino acids. Germline V gene data show CDR1 as MNHNS and CDR2 as SASEGT. Trimming left V 3 bases short and J 7 bases short, with 13 bases between. The CDR3 DNA is TGTGCCAGCAGTGACAGAGCCCATCGGCAGCCCCAGCATTTT. Protein: CASSDRAHRQPQHF.

V is TRBV6-4 and J is TRBJ2-1; TRBD1 is a possible D gene (5 bases). Trimming removed 5 bases at V and 0 bases at J, with 14 bases between. The CDR3 is 16 residues long. The V gene's germline CDR1 is MRHNA and CDR2 SNTAGT. For the CDR3, the DNA is TGTGCCAGCAGTTCCTTTGGGGCGAGCTCCTACAATGAGCAGTTCTTC. This codes for CASSSFGASSYNEQFF.

This rearrangement joins TRBV6-5 to TRBJ1-4, with unresolved D. V lost 0 bases to trimming and J lost 3 bases, with 8 bases between them. Germline CDR1 MNHEY, CDR2 SVGAGI. The CDR3 loop spans 15 amino acids. In DNA, the CDR3 is TGTGCCAGCAGTTACTCTGAGGGATCTAATGAAAAACTGTTTTTT. Amino acids: CASSYSEGSNEKLFF.

This rearrangement joins TRBV4-1 to TRBJ2-2; TRBD2 matches at 11 bases. The germline CDR1 and CDR2 sequences are MGHRA and YSYEKL. The V segment lost 5 bases and the J segment 7 bases; nucleotides outside the gene matches: 9. This CDR3 region has 16 residues. The CDR3 sequence is CASSTASGGFGGELFF. The CDR3 DNA sequence: TGCGCCAGCAGCACCGCTAGCGGGGGGTTTGGCGGGGAGCTGTTTTTT.

The chain links TRBV28 to TRBJ2-7; 8 bases fit TRBD2. CDR3 length: 14 amino acids. Per germline, CDR1 MDHEN and CDR2 SYDVKM. V shed 10 bases and J 0 bases; nucleotides not matched to a gene: 8. CDR3 in DNA: TGTGCCACTCCGACTAGCGACTACTCCTACGAGCAGTACTTC. This encodes CATPTSDYSYEQYF.

This clone was seen just once. CDR3 in amino acids: CASIGSYGYTF. The CDR3 nucleotides are TGTGCCAGCATAGGTAGCTATGGCTACACCTTC. The chain joins TRBV25-1 to TRBJ1-2, with D uncertain. Looked up from germline, CDR1 is MGHDK and CDR2 is SYGVNS. The CDR3 consists of 11 residues. V lost 7 bases and J lost 4, with 7 bases in between.

As for this clone: This specimen includes other DNA sequences encoding the same CDR3. The rearrangement uses TRBV4-3 and TRBJ2-7, with TRBD1 matching 7 bases. Per germline, CDR1 LGHNA and CDR2 YSLEER. V shed 1 base, J shed 2 bases, and the junction held 5 bases outside the gene matches. The CDR3 is 15 residues long. CDR3 DNA sequence: TGCGCCAGCAGCCAAGGTCGACAGGGCCCCTACGAGCAGTACTTC. Protein product: CASSQGRQGPYEQYF.

About this clone: This sample also contains other DNA sequences that code for the same CDR3. The rearrangement links TRBV18 to TRBJ1-1, with D maybe TRBD1 (5 bases). V gave up 2 bases and J gave up 0 bases, with 7 bases separating them. CDR1 KGHSH and CDR2 LQKENI come from the germline V gene. The CDR3 runs to 14 residues. The CDR3 nucleotides are TGTGCCAGCTCACCAGGGGGGATGAACACTGAAGCTTTCTTT. Translating gives CASSPGGMNTEAFF.

The V call is TRBV10-2, the J call TRBJ2-5, with D unresolved. With 6 bases removed from V and 2 bases from J, the gap between germline ends came to 13 bases. This CDR3 is built from 14 residues. Germline V gene lookup returns CDR1 WSHSY and CDR2 SAAADI. The CDR3 DNA sequence: TGCGCCAGCAGCAACGCAGGAGCGCAAGAGACCCAGTACTTC. Its translation is CASSNAGAQETQYF.

The chain carries TRBV6-1 and TRBJ1-2; the D gene is possibly TRBD1 (5 bases). V shed 7 bases and J shed 4 bases, with 7 bases lying between them. The CDR3 runs 11 residues. Germline lookup yields CDR1 MNHNS and CDR2 SASEGT. The CDR3 region is CASIDSYGYTF. CDR3 coding DNA: TGTGCCAGCATCGACAGCTATGGCTACACCTTC.

The chain couples TRBV6-1 to TRBJ2-5; D call uncertain. Germline CDR1 MNHNS, CDR2 SASEGT. The CDR3 sequence is 14 residues long. Trimming pared 1 base from V and 0 bases from J, leaving 6 bases between. CDR3 DNA: TGTGCCAGCAGTGAAGGTCCCCACCAAGAGACCCAGTACTTC. Its protein product is CASSEGPHQETQYF.

The chain links TRBV9 to TRBJ2-7; TRBD2 matches 7 bases. The CDR3 is 14 amino acids. From germline, CDR1 is SGDLS and CDR2 YYNGEE. The V gene end was trimmed by 3 bases and the J gene end by 4 bases; junction bases not matched to a gene: 7. The CDR3, as DNA: TGTGCCAGCAGCGAGGCGGGAGCGGGATACGAGCAGTACTTC. It is translated as CASSEAGAGYEQYF.

This clone showed up just once. The genes are TRBV29-1 and TRBJ2-7; D remains unclear. There are 15 residues in the CDR3. Between the trimmed V and J ends, which lost 4 bases and 4 bases, there was a span of 20 bases. Germline values: CDR1 SQVTM, CDR2 ANQGSEA. Written as DNA, the CDR3 is TGCAGCGTTGCCACGGTGGAGTCGGGTGTGTACGAGCAGTACTTC. This sequence encodes CSVATVESGVYEQYF.

In this sample, this clone turned up once. J is TRBJ2-2 and V is TRBV4-1, with D maybe TRBD1 (5 bases). CDR1 and CDR2 from the germline V gene are MGHRA and YSYEKL. There are 18 residues in the CDR3. V was cut by 3 bases and J by 2 bases, with 19 bases left in between. The CDR3 is CASSQKLGQGLNTGELFF. In nucleotides, the CDR3 is TGCGCCAGCAGCCAGAAATTGGGCCAGGGCCTAAACACCGGGGAGCTGTTTTTT.

V is TRBV6-5 and J is TRBJ1-2; TRBD1 matches 8 bases. The germline V gene has CDR1 MNHEY and CDR2 SVGAGI. The length of the CDR3 is 15 residues. V was pared by 2 bases and J by 6 bases, with 8 bases of the junction left unmatched. CDR3: CASSYAPTGADGYTF. The CDR3 DNA reads TGTGCCAGCAGTTACGCCCCGACAGGGGCGGATGGCTACACCTTC.

V usage is TRBV11-2 and J usage is TRBJ2-5; D is unresolved. The CDR3 covers 14 residues. Germline lookup yields CDR1 SGHAT and CDR2 FQNNGV. Trimming left V 1 base short and J 0 bases short, with 6 bases between. The CDR3, as DNA: TGTGCCAGCAGCTTAGTTGTGTACCAAGAGACCCAGTACTTC. Its protein is CASSLVVYQETQYF. Full variable domain (remainder filled in from reference TRBV11-2 and TRBJ2-5): EAGVAQSPRYKIIEKRQSVAFWCNPISGHATLYWYQQILGQGPKLLIQFQNNGVVDDSQLPKDRFSAERLKGVDSTLKIQPAKLEDSAVYLCASSLVVYQETQYFGPGTRLLVL.

The gene calls are TRBV10-2 and TRBJ2-1, with D hard to call. Germline V gene lookup returns CDR1 WSHSY and CDR2 SAAADI. Trimming stripped 4 bases from V and 2 bases from J, with 9 bases between. The CDR3 runs 14 residues. The CDR3 is CASSVGGTYNEQFF. The DNA of the CDR3 is TGCGCCAGCAGTGTTGGCGGTACCTACAATGAGCAGTTCTTC.

This clone was recorded a few times. The chain uses TRBV28 and TRBJ1-2, with D maybe TRBD1 (5 bases). The ends were cut back, 2 bases at V and 4 bases at J, with 14 bases in the middle. Germline V lookup: CDR1 MDHEN, CDR2 SYDVKM. This CDR3 has 15 residues. This CDR3 is CASSLDSGALYGYTF. DNA of the CDR3: TGTGCCAGCAGTTTAGATTCCGGGGCCCTCTATGGCTACACCTTC.

DNA for the CDR3: TGTGCCACCAGCAGCACTAGCGGCCAATACACCGGGGAGCTGTTTTTT. It is translated as CATSSTSGQYTGELFF. The V and J genes are TRBV15 and TRBJ2-2, with 8 bases identical to TRBD2. The CDR3 has 16 residues. Per the germline V gene, CDR1 is LNHNV and CDR2 is YYDKDF (reference sequence). V was clipped by 3 bases and J by 3 bases; unmatched bases: 6.

This chain joins TRBV28 and TRBJ2-7, with D possibly being TRBD2 (5 bases). The CDR3 runs 14 residues. Deletions cut 7 bases from V and 2 bases from J, with 15 bases between. Germline-derived CDR1 and CDR2 are MDHEN and SYDVKM. The chain's CDR3 is CASTSLLGTYEQYF. The CDR3 DNA is TGTGCCAGCACCTCCCTACTCGGGACCTACGAGCAGTACTTC. The variable domain in full, with the rest retrieved from reference TRBV28 and TRBJ2-7, is DVKVTQSSRYLVKRTGEKVFLECVQDMDHENMFWYRQDPGLGLRLIYFSYDVKMKEKGDIPEGYSVSREKKERFSLILESASTNQTSMYLCASTSLLGTYEQYFGPGTRLTVT.

A remark on this clone: At the DNA level, this CDR3 is encoded by other sequences in the same sample as well. The V call is TRBV13, the J call TRBJ2-3, with 7 bases aligning to TRBD1. The V gene end was trimmed by 4 bases and the J gene end by 1 base; junction bases not matched to a gene: 5. Germline V gene data show CDR1 as PRHDT and CDR2 as FYEKMQ (reference sequence). CDR3 length equals 15 residues. The CDR3 region is CASSSPGGGTDTQYF. The CDR3 DNA follows: TGTGCCAGCAGCTCACCAGGGGGAGGCACAGATACGCAGTATTTT.

This clone has just one count. The chain couples TRBV10-2 to TRBJ2-7, with 7 bases lining up with TRBD1. Unmatched junction bases numbered 17, after V lost 5 bases and J lost 1 base. CDR1 WSHSY and CDR2 SAAADI come from the germline V gene. The CDR3 has 18 residues. CDR3 bases: TGCGCCAGCAGTCCGCATCCGGCTACAGGGGTTCAGTCCTACGAGCAGTACTTC. Protein sequence: CASSPHPATGVQSYEQYF.

The genes are TRBV4-3 and TRBJ2-7, with TRBD1 matching 7 bases. Trimming at V came to 4 bases and at J to 1 base, leaving 7 bases not matched to a gene. The V gene's germline CDR1 is LGHNA and CDR2 YSLEER. This CDR3 is built from 15 residues. CDR3 amino acids: CASSRAQGLSYEQYF. The CDR3 DNA is TGCGCCAGCAGCCGCGCACAGGGGCTTTCCTACGAGCAGTACTTC.

This rearrangement joins TRBV2 to TRBJ2-1; 10 nucleotides match TRBD2. This CDR3 region has 14 residues. V shed 7 bases and J 2 bases; nucleotides not matched to a gene: 2. Germline V gene lookup returns CDR1 SNHLY and CDR2 FYNNEI. CDR3 DNA: TGTGCCAGCACCGGACTAGCGGCCTACAATGAGCAGTTCTTC. Amino acid sequence: CASTGLAAYNEQFF.

CDR3 loop: CASSPLVPLVGETQYF. DNA of the CDR3: TGTGCCAGCAGCCCCCTTGTCCCGTTGGTCGGGGAGACCCAGTACTTC. The chain employs TRBV28 and TRBJ2-5, with D unclear. The V end was cut by 6 bases, the J end by 5 bases, with 22 bases between. Germline V gene lookup returns CDR1 MDHEN and CDR2 SYDVKM. The CDR3 has 16 amino acids.

This chain joins TRBV13 and TRBJ2-5; TRBD2 agrees at 12 bases. Looked up from germline, CDR1 is PRHDT and CDR2 is FYEKMQ (reference sequence). Trimming cost V 1 base and J 2 bases; bases outside gene matches: 2. This CDR3 contains 16 residues. The CDR3 is CASSLVGLAGQETQYF. CDR3 in DNA: TGTGCCAGCAGCTTAGTTGGACTAGCGGGACAAGAGACCCAGTACTTC.

The gene calls are TRBV5-5 and TRBJ2-7; 11 bases agree with TRBD1. The trim removed 3 bases at V and 6 bases at J, leaving 5 bases unmatched. The CDR3 totals 14 residues. CDR1 SGHKS and CDR2 YYEKEE come from the germline V gene (reference sequence). CDR3 sequence reads: CASSWTGGPGEQYF. The CDR3 region has the DNA TGTGCCAGCAGCTGGACAGGGGGCCCGGGCGAGCAGTACTTC.